This passage covers 20 T cell receptor beta chains from one sample sequenced in a study of technical replicates of blood from a handful of donors. Data came from immunoSEQ multiplex PCR; TCRdb stores just in-frame clones and leaves some out. Found here are tens of thousands of clones, approximately 86% of them singletons; the top ten hold 5.1%. The specimen was PBMCs. Source of these receptors: a human donor in good health. Some clones in this sample may be carry-over from other donors' samples.

This chain joins TRBV7-2 and TRBJ2-6, with 8 bases lining up with TRBD1. The CDR3 loop spans 17 amino acids. Germline loops: CDR1 SGHTA, CDR2 FQGNSA. Unmatched junction bases numbered 8, after V lost 5 bases and J lost 2 bases. The CDR3 DNA follows: TGTGCCAGCAGCCGGACAGGGACCATGACTGGGGCCAACGTCCTGACTTTC. This encodes CASSRTGTMTGANVLTF.

This sequence joins TRBV7-2 and TRBJ2-5; TRBD2 matches 11 bases. V lost 6 bases to trimming and J lost 7 bases; unmatched junction nucleotides: 13. Germline CDR1 is SGHTA and CDR2 is FQGNSA. CDR3 length equals 16 residues. The CDR3 sequence is CASRLTSGEGPGTQYF. The CDR3 nucleotides are TGTGCCAGCAGGTTGACTAGCGGGGAGGGGCCAGGGACCCAGTACTTC. Drawing the rest from reference TRBV7-2 and TRBJ2-5, the complete variable domain is GAGVSQSPSNKVTEKGKDVELRCDPISGHTALYWYRQSLGQGLEFLIYFQGNSAPDKSGLPSDRFSAERTGGSVSTLTIQRTQQEDSAVYLCASRLTSGEGPGTQYFGPGTRLLVL.

The chain employs TRBV27 and TRBJ1-2, with 8 bases matching TRBD1. Trimming cost V 5 bases and J 6 bases; bases outside gene matches: 8. The CDR3 sequence is 14 residues long. Germline V gives CDR1 MNHEY, CDR2 SMNVEV (reference sequence). CDR3 in amino acids: CASSQRQGYNGYTF. CDR3 bases: TGTGCCAGCAGTCAAAGACAGGGGTATAATGGCTACACCTTC.

The V call is TRBV7-2, the J call TRBJ2-3; TRBD2 matches at 9 bases. V was clipped by 1 base and J by 14 bases; unmatched bases: 4. CDR1 and CDR2 (germline): SGHTA, FQGNSA. The CDR3 covers 12 residues. CDR3 in amino acids: CASSLDAGGPYF. DNA of the CDR3: TGTGCCAGCAGCTTAGATGCGGGGGGGCCGTATTTT.

This clone has a single count. V gene TRBV6-5 combines with J gene TRBJ1-1; TRBD1 agrees at 7 bases. The CDR3 length is 16 residues. The ends lost 0 bases at V and 4 bases at J; junction bases unmatched: 8. In germline, CDR1 is MNHEY, CDR2 SVGAGI. The CDR3 region is CASSYSEHRGATEAFF. DNA of the CDR3: TGTGCCAGCAGTTACTCGGAGCACAGGGGAGCCACTGAAGCTTTCTTT.

This clone was detected only a few times. The genes are TRBV18 and TRBJ1-4, with TRBD1 matching 7 bases. This CDR3 region has 16 residues. V dropped 0 bases and J dropped 4; count of bases not matched to a gene: 5. Germline CDR1 KGHSH, CDR2 LQKENI. CDR3 residues: CASSPPKGQVNEKLFF. For the CDR3, the DNA is TGTGCCAGCTCACCACCGAAAGGACAGGTTAATGAAAAACTGTTTTTT.

The chain recombines TRBV5-1 with TRBJ2-3; 9 bases are shared with TRBD2. V lost 0 bases and J lost 2; bases outside the gene matches: 7. Germline-derived CDR1 and CDR2 are SGHRS and YFSETQ. This CDR3 comprises 17 residues. The chain's CDR3 is CASSLGPAGGYTDTQYF. The CDR3 DNA sequence: TGCGCCAGCAGCTTGGGGCCAGCGGGAGGATACACAGATACGCAGTATTTT.

The chain combines TRBV9 with TRBJ2-5, with 9 bases that match TRBD1. The CDR3 runs 14 residues. Looked up from germline, CDR1 is SGDLS and CDR2 is YYNGEE. Germline trimming cut 4 bases from V and 3 bases from J; bases unmatched to any gene: 4. The CDR3 DNA sequence: TGTGCCAGCAGCCCATGGACAGGGGAAGAGACCCAGTACTTC. It codes for CASSPWTGEETQYF.

This rearrangement joins TRBV4-3 to TRBJ1-1, with 8 bases aligning to TRBD1. The CDR3 is made up of 17 amino acids. Trimming at V came to 3 bases and at J to 1 base, leaving 10 bases not matched to a gene. In germline, CDR1 is LGHNA, CDR2 YSLEER. As DNA, the CDR3 is TGCGCCAGCAGCCAGGCCCCAACCGGGACAGGGAACACTGAAGCTTTCTTT. It yields the protein CASSQAPTGTGNTEAFF.

The CDR3 nucleotides are TGCGCCAGCAGCTTCCCTAGCGACGAGCAGTACTTC. Amino acid sequence: CASSFPSDEQYF. The chain uses TRBV5-1 and TRBJ2-7; D is perhaps TRBD2 (6 bases). The germline gives CDR1 SGHRS, CDR2 YFSETQ. This CDR3 has 12 residues. The V and J ends lost 2 bases and 5 bases respectively, with 8 bases between them.

The chain's CDR3 is CASSRTGEFYGYTF. The CDR3 DNA reads as TGTGCCAGCAGCCGGACAGGGGAGTTCTATGGCTACACCTTC. This chain links TRBV6-6 with TRBJ1-2; 9 bases match TRBD1. The CDR3 length is 14 residues. Germline V gives CDR1 MNHNY, CDR2 SVGAGI (reference sequence). V was clipped by 6 bases and J by 4 bases; unmatched bases: 6.

The V gene is TRBV27, the J gene TRBJ2-5; the match to TRBD2 covers 8 bases. This CDR3 contains 12 residues. V dropped 2 bases and J dropped 9; count of bases not matched to a gene: 2. Germline CDR1 is MNHEY and CDR2 is SMNVEV (reference sequence). CDR3 protein: CASSLPGGAQYF. CDR3 sequence (DNA): TGTGCCAGCAGTTTACCGGGGGGGGCCCAGTACTTC.

This sequence joins TRBV5-8 and TRBJ2-1; 11 positions agree with TRBD2. This CDR3 contains 18 residues. Losses at the gene ends were 1 base for V and 4 bases for J; bases not matched to a gene: 10. Germline values: CDR1 SGHTS, CDR2 YDEGEE. CDR3 DNA sequence: TGTGCCAGCAGCTTGCCTCTAGCGGGAGGATCAGCTTACAATGAGCAGTTCTTC. It specifies CASSLPLAGGSAYNEQFF.

This chain uses TRBV6-5 with TRBJ2-3, with D perhaps TRBD2 (6 bases). Looked up from germline, CDR1 is MNHEY and CDR2 is SVGAGI. V shed 4 bases and J shed 1 base, with 15 bases lying between them. The CDR3 covers 16 residues. This CDR3 reads CASSSPGGVGTDTQYF. CDR3 DNA: TGTGCCAGCAGTTCACCCGGCGGGGTAGGCACAGATACGCAGTATTTT.

The chain recombines TRBV7-3 with TRBJ2-2; maybe TRBD1 (6 bases). The CDR3 length is 16 residues. The germline V gene has CDR1 SGHTA and CDR2 FQGTGA. The V gene lost 4 bases and the J gene lost 7 bases, with 19 bases spanning the gap. The CDR3: CASSSRGGARGGELFF. For the CDR3, the DNA is TGTGCCAGCAGCTCCCGAGGGGGAGCCAGGGGCGGGGAGCTGTTTTTT.

V is TRBV29-1 and J is TRBJ2-1; unclear D gene. CDR3 length equals 13 residues. V shed 0 bases and J shed 4 bases, with 7 bases lying between them. Germline lookup yields CDR1 SQVTM and CDR2 ANQGSEA. The CDR3 spells CSVEDDTYNEQFF. The CDR3 nucleotides are TGCAGCGTTGAAGATGACACTTACAATGAGCAGTTCTTC.

The rearrangement joins TRBV4-1 to TRBJ1-5, with TRBD1 as a possible D gene (5 bases). Trimming pared 1 base from V and 6 bases from J, leaving 16 bases between. The V gene's germline CDR1 is MGHRA and CDR2 YSYEKL. CDR3 length: 16 amino acids. CDR3 residues: CASSQGGFGGVQPQHF. The CDR3 coding sequence is TGCGCCAGCAGCCAAGGGGGGTTTGGGGGGGTTCAGCCCCAGCATTTT.

This rearrangement joins TRBV18 to TRBJ1-3, with unresolved D. V shed 1 base and J shed 1 base, with 11 bases lying between them. The CDR3 is 16 amino acids. Germline V gene lookup returns CDR1 KGHSH and CDR2 LQKENI. The CDR3 reads CASSPLDSGSGNTIYF. The CDR3 region has the DNA TGTGCCAGCTCACCACTCGATTCCGGGTCTGGAAACACCATATATTTT.

The chain uses TRBV15 and TRBJ2-3, with 9 bases that match TRBD1. The CDR3 runs 15 residues. Germline V lookup: CDR1 LNHNV, CDR2 YYDKDF (reference sequence). V lost 1 base to trimming and J lost 6 bases; unmatched junction nucleotides: 5. CDR3 bases: TGTGCCACCAGCAGAGGGGGACAGGGTTCGGATACGCAGTATTTT. The encoded protein is CATSRGGQGSDTQYF. The complete variable domain, with remaining parts taken from reference TRBV15 and TRBJ2-3, reads DAMVIQNPRYQVTQFGKPVTLSCSQTLNHNVMYWYQQKSSQAPKLLFHYYDKDFNNEADTPDNFQSRRPNTSFCFLDIRSPGLGDTAMYLCATSRGGQGSDTQYFGPGTRLTVL.

The chain joins TRBV7-2 to TRBJ1-1; 7 bases fit TRBD1. This CDR3 comprises 17 residues. CDR1 is SGHTA, CDR2 FQGNSA, per germline. Trimming cost V 1 base and J 3 bases; bases outside gene matches: 11. The CDR3 sequence is CASSLDQGGFRDTEAFF. CDR3 sequence (DNA): TGTGCCAGCAGCTTAGACCAGGGGGGTTTCAGAGACACTGAAGCTTTCTTT.